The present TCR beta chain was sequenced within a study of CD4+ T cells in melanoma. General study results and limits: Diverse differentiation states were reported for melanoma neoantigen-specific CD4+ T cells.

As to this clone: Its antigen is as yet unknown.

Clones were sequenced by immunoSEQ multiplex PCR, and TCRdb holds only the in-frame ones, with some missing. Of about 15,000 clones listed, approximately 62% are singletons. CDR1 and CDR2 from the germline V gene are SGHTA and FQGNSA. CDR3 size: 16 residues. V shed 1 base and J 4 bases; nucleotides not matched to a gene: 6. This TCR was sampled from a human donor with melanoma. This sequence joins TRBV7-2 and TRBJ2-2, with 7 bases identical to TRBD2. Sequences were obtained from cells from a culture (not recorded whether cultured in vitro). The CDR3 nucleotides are TGTGCCAGCAGCTTAGTGGGGGGGATCGGCACCGGGGAGCTGTTTTTT. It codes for CASSLVGGIGTGELFF.